This entry lists 8 T cell receptor beta chains sequenced from one sample in a study of neurological immune-mediated disorders. Indicated time point: technical triplicate 3. TCRdb called the 5' RACE reads again in MiXCR, with one record for every CDR3 protein. The table has about 44,000 distinct CDR3 sequences, roughly a fifth seen once. Sequences were obtained from PBMCs. All receptors derive from a man in his 60s with HTLV-1-associated myelopathy (HAM/TSP).

The chain recombines TRBV4-1 with TRBJ2-7; 7 nucleotides agree with TRBD1. Germline CDR1 reads MGHRA; CDR2 reads YSYEKL. The CDR3 sequence is 18 residues long. The V segment lost 4 bases and the J segment 0 bases; nucleotides outside the gene matches: 15. The CDR3 spells CASSLTPLGGERSYEQYF. CDR3 DNA: TGCGCCAGCAGCCTCACCCCTTTAGGGGGCGAACGCTCCTACGAGCAGTACTTC.

There are many counts of this clonotype. V usage is TRBV20-1 and J usage is TRBJ1-5, with D maybe TRBD1 (5 bases). The ends were cut back, 0 bases at V and 3 bases at J, with 12 bases in the middle. The CDR3 is 15 amino acids. CDR1 DFQATT and CDR2 SNEGSKA come from the germline V gene (reference sequence). The CDR3 spells CSARDRQLLNQPQHF. In DNA form, the CDR3 reads TGCAGTGCTAGAGATCGACAGCTTCTCAATCAGCCCCAGCATTTT.

At least ten counts were recorded for this clonotype. V and J are TRBV27 and TRBJ2-7; 15 positions agree with TRBD2. The CDR3 has 20 residues. The J segment lost 6 bases and the V segment lost 4 bases, leaving 19 bases of the junction unmatched. Germline V gives CDR1 MNHEY, CDR2 SMNVEV (reference sequence). The CDR3 DNA reads TGTGCCAGCAGTTCACGCACGGGTTGGACTAGCGGGAGGGAAGGGGGCGAGCAGTACTTC. Translating gives CASSSRTGWTSGREGGEQYF.

The table lists this clonotype with many counts. The rearrangement joins TRBV20-1 to TRBJ2-7; D might be TRBD1 (6 bases). Germline V gene data show CDR1 as DFQATT and CDR2 as SNEGSKA (reference sequence). The V end lost 1 base, the J end lost 2 bases, and 12 bases lay between the germline ends. CDR3 length: 14 residues. The CDR3 region has the DNA TGCAGTGCTAGAGGCGACAGGATCACCTACGAGCAGTACTTC. This codes for CSARGDRITYEQYF.

This clonotype was detected many times. The junction departs from the called germline gene at one end, perhaps through a read error. The rearrangement links TRBV5-6 to TRBJ2-2, with D perhaps matching TRBD2 (5 bases). This CDR3 has 12 amino acids. CDR1 SGHDT and CDR2 YYEEEE come from the germline V gene. The CDR3 bases are TGTGCCAGCAGCTTGCGCCCCGGGGAGCTTTTTTTT. Its translation: CASSLRPGELFF.

This clonotype is medium-sized in the sample. The rearrangement links TRBV5-1 to TRBJ2-4; perhaps TRBD2 as D (6 bases). Germline CDR1 SGHRS, CDR2 YFSETQ. Trimming pared 0 bases from V and 9 bases from J, leaving 13 bases between. The CDR3 extends over 14 amino acids. The CDR3 reads CASSLGTGEAIQYF. The CDR3 DNA reads as TGCGCCAGCAGCTTGGGGACTGGGGAGGCCATTCAGTACTTC.

The chain joins TRBV3-1 to TRBJ1-6, with TRBD1 as a possible D gene (5 bases). Germline-derived CDR1 and CDR2 are LGHDT and YNNKEL (reference sequence). Trimming took 4 bases from V and 4 from J, leaving 14 bases between them. The CDR3 has 16 amino acids. The CDR3 here is CASSLTAGTYNSPLHF. In nucleotides, the CDR3 is TGTGCCAGCAGCCTAACGGCCGGGACGTATAATTCACCCCTCCACTTT.

The table lists this clonotype with a few counts. This CDR3 reads CASSWGTGSEAFF. As DNA, the CDR3 is TGTGCCAGTAGCTGGGGGACAGGGTCCGAAGCTTTCTTT. The J gene is TRBJ1-1, the V gene TRBV19, with 9 bases matching TRBD1. CDR1 LNHDA and CDR2 SQIVND come from the germline V gene (reference sequence). Trimming took 6 bases from V and 8 from J; bases not matched to a gene: 7. The CDR3 is 13 residues long.